This TCR beta chain is drawn from a study of regulatory T cells in long-lasting Graves disease. Study outcomes and limitations: Researchers reported studying only peripheral blood, not thyroid tissue.

Sequencing libraries for TCR beta were prepared with iRepertoire HTBI primers and Arm-PCR of CDR3 regions. Methods used by the authors: Identification of gene segments yielded around 64 TRBV and about 14 TRBJ across samples. TCRdb reprocessed the multiplex PCR reads with MiXCR, giving one entry per CDR3 protein. These V and J calls originate from TCRdb's pipeline instead of the authors' own analysis. Of around 500,000 distinct CDR3 sequences in the sample, around 21% were seen once. V trimming: 3 bases; J trimming: 1 base; junction bases outside the gene matches: 5. Germline CDR1 reads SGHRS; CDR2 reads YFSETQ. The CDR3 sequence is 16 residues long. The time point: persistent/refractory GD, antithyroid drugs over 5 years with positive TRAb. Preparation of the TCR library used RNA extracted from PBMCs. In regard to this clonotype: The target antigen is unknown.

The TCR was taken from a female donor with Graves disease. The chain has TRBV5-1 and TRBJ2-2, with TRBD2 matching 8 bases. Sequenced here: peripheral blood mononuclear cells (PBMCs), sampled when the disease was refractory, from a patient treated with antithyroid drugs. CDR3 amino acids: CASSSVSGRNTGELFF. In nucleotides, the CDR3 is TGCGCCAGCAGCTCAGTGAGCGGGAGGAACACCGGGGAGCTGTTTTTT.